The 10 T cell receptor beta chains below come from one sample, sequenced in a study of T cell responses to AZD1222 COVID-19 vaccine. Sequencing used immunoSEQ multiplex PCR; TCRdb keeps in-frame clones, though not all of them. Altogether some 190,000 clones are present, around 94% being singletons, with the ten largest covering approximately 1.5%. Sequenced material: peripheral blood, taken 28 days after the second dose of the MenACWY control vaccine. These receptors all stem from an adult who received the MenACWY meningococcal vaccine as a control.

The chain employs TRBV27 and TRBJ2-3; a weak D match, TRBD2 (6 bases). The CDR3 totals 14 residues. Germline values: CDR1 MNHEY, CDR2 SMNVEV (reference sequence). Trimming took off 1 base at V and 1 base at J, with 6 bases between the two ends. CDR3: CASSLWRGTDTQYF. CDR3 in DNA: TGTGCCAGCAGTTTATGGAGGGGCACAGATACGCAGTATTTT.

This clone was recorded once. J is TRBJ2-7 and V is TRBV5-1; tentative D call: TRBD1 (6 bases). The CDR3 loop spans 14 amino acids. V shed 2 bases and J shed 2 bases, with 11 bases lying between them. Germline CDR1 reads SGHRS; CDR2 reads YFSETQ. This CDR3 reads CASSLLDRAYEQYF. CDR3 nucleotide sequence: TGCGCCAGCAGCTTATTGGACAGAGCCTACGAGCAGTACTTC.

This clone was recorded once. The chain is built from TRBV7-3 and TRBJ2-7; a weak D match, TRBD1 (6 bases). The CDR3 extends over 13 amino acids. From germline, CDR1 is SGHTA and CDR2 FQGTGA. V was trimmed by 5 bases and J by 6 bases, leaving 14 bases between them. CDR3 coding DNA: TGTGCCAGCAGCCCATACACAGGGCTCGAGCAGTACTTC. Residues: CASSPYTGLEQYF. Supplemented by reference TRBV7-3 and TRBJ2-7, the full variable domain reads GAGVSQTPSNKVTEKGKYVELRCDPISGHTALYWYRQSLGQGPEFLIYFQGTGAADDSGLPNDRFFAVRPEGSVSTLKIQRTERGDSAVYLCASSPYTGLEQYFGPGTRLTVT.

This clone showed up just a few times. The rearrangement joins TRBV3-1 (or the pseudogene TRBV3-2) to TRBJ2-7; 7 bases agree with TRBD1. With 0 bases clipped from V and 0 bases from J, the junction kept 8 bases outside the gene matches. Germline CDR1 reads LGHDT; CDR2 reads YNNKEL (reference sequence). This CDR3 is built from 17 residues. CDR3 sequence: CASSQDPLRGPSYEQYF. The CDR3 DNA reads TGTGCCAGCAGCCAAGATCCCCTTAGGGGGCCCTCCTACGAGCAGTACTTC.

The chain recombines TRBV5-1 with TRBJ1-2, with D possibly matching TRBD1 (5 bases). Germline-derived CDR1 and CDR2 are SGHRS and YFSETQ. The CDR3 is 15 amino acids. V dropped 0 bases and J dropped 4 bases, with 13 bases sitting between them. The CDR3 region has the DNA TGCGCCAGCAGCTTGGATTCAGGGAGTAGCTATGGCTACACCTTC. This translates into CASSLDSGSSYGYTF.

The chain combines TRBV19 with TRBJ2-2; 13 bases line up with TRBD2. V was pared by 8 bases and J by 2 bases, with 17 bases of the junction left unmatched. The germline V gene has CDR1 LNHDA and CDR2 SQIVND (reference sequence). The CDR3 contains 20 residues. The CDR3 region has the DNA TGTGCCAGTTCCAGGGGACTAGCGGGGTACCCTAAGATAAACACCGGGGAGCTGTTTTTT. It encodes CASSRGLAGYPKINTGELFF.

The chain has TRBV7-3 and TRBJ1-1, with D unresolved. V lost 5 bases to trimming and J lost 1 base, with 11 bases between them. Germline CDR1 is SGHTA and CDR2 is FQGTGA. The CDR3 consists of 14 residues. The CDR3 loop is CASSPSGRNTEAFF. The CDR3 DNA sequence: TGTGCCAGCAGCCCAAGCGGGAGGAACACTGAAGCTTTCTTT. The full variable domain, rest sourced from reference TRBV7-3 and TRBJ1-1, is GAGVSQTPSNKVTEKGKYVELRCDPISGHTALYWYRQSLGQGPEFLIYFQGTGAADDSGLPNDRFFAVRPEGSVSTLKIQRTERGDSAVYLCASSPSGRNTEAFFGQGTRLTVV.

CDR3 coding DNA: TGTGCCAGCAGGCCCTCGGGTTCCAACGTCCTGACTTTC. It is translated as CASRPSGSNVLTF. The genes are TRBV14 and TRBJ2-6; no firm D call. CDR1 and CDR2 from the germline V gene are SGHDN and FVKESK. The CDR3 length is 13 residues. Trimming left V 6 bases short and J 8 bases short, with 11 bases between. Variable domain in full (rest from reference TRBV14 and TRBJ2-6): EAGVTQFPSHSVIEKGQTVTLRCDPISGHDNLYWYRRVMGKEIKFLLHFVKESKQDESGMPNNRFLAERTGGTYSTLKVQPAELEDSGVYFCASRPSGSNVLTFGAGSRLTVL.

The genes are TRBV4-1 and TRBJ1-6, with a tentative D call TRBD1 (5 bases). CDR1 is MGHRA, CDR2 YSYEKL, per germline. V lost 0 bases and J lost 0, with 12 bases in between. CDR3 length: 18 residues. In DNA form, the CDR3 reads TGCGCCAGCAGCCAAGAGGGGACCGTCGGCTCCTATAATTCACCCCTCCACTTT. Protein sequence: CASSQEGTVGSYNSPLHF.

V usage is TRBV19 and J usage is TRBJ2-7; D uncertain. The CDR3 is made up of 13 amino acids. Germline V lookup: CDR1 LNHDA, CDR2 SQIVND (reference sequence). The germline V and J ends were trimmed by 4 bases and 3 bases, with 10 bases remaining between them. The CDR3 DNA reads TGTGCCAGTAGTACGGGTCTTCTCTACGAGCAGTACTTC. It codes for CASSTGLLYEQYF.